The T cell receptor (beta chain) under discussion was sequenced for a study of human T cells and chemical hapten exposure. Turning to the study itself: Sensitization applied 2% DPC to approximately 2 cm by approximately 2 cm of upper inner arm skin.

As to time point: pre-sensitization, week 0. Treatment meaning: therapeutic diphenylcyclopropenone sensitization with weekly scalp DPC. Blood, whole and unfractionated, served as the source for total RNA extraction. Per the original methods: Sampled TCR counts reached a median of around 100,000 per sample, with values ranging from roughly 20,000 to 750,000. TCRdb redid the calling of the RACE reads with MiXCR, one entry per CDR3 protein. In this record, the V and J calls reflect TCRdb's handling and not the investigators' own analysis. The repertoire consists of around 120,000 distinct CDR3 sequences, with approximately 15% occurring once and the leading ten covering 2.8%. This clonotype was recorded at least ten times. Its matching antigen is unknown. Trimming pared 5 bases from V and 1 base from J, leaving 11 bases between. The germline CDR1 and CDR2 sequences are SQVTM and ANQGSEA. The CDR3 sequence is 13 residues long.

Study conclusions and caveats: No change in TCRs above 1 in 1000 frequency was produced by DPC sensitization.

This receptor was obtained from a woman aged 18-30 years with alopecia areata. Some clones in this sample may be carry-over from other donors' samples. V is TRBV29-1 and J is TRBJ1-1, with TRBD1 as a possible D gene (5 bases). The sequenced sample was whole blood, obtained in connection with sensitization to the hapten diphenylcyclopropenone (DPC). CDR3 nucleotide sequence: TGCAGCGTTTCCGGGCAGGGGAACACTGAAGCTTTCTTT. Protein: CSVSGQGNTEAFF.